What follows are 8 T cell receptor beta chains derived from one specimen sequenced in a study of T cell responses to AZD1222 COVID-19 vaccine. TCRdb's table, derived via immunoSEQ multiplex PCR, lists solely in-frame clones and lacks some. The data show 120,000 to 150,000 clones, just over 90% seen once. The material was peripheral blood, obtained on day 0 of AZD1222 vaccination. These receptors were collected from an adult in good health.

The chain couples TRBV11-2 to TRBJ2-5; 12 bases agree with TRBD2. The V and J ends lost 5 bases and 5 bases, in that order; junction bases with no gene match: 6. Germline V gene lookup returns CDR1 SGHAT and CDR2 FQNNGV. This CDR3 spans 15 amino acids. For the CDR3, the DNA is TGTGCCAGCAGCCCGACTAGCGGGAGTAGGGAGACCCAGTACTTC. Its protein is CASSPTSGSRETQYF.

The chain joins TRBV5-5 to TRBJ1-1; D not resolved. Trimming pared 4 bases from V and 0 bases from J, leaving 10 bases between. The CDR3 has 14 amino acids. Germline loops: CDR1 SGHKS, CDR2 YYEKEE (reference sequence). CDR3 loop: CASSRLSMNTEAFF. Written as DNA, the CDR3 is TGTGCCAGCAGCCGACTTTCGATGAACACTGAAGCTTTCTTT.

CDR3 protein: CASSRQVNTEAFF. The CDR3 DNA follows: TGTGCCAGCAGCAGACAGGTGAACACTGAAGCTTTCTTT. This sequence joins TRBV27 and TRBJ1-1; possibly TRBD1 for D (6 bases). V was clipped by 6 bases and J by 0 bases, with 8 bases between them. This CDR3 has 13 residues. Germline CDR1 reads MNHEY; CDR2 reads SMNVEV (reference sequence).

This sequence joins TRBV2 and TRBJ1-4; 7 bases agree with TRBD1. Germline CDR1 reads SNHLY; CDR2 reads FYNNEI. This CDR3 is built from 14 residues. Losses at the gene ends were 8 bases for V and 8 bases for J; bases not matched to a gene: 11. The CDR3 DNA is TGTGCCAGCGGAAACAGGGGTTTGGGAGAAAAACTGTTTTTT. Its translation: CASGNRGLGEKLFF.

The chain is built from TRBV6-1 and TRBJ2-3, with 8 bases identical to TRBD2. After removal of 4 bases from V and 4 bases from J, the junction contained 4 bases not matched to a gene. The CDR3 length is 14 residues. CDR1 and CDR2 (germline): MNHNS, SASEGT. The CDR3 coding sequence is TGTGCCAGCAGTGTAGCGGGATTGGCAGATACGCAGTATTTT. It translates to CASSVAGLADTQYF.

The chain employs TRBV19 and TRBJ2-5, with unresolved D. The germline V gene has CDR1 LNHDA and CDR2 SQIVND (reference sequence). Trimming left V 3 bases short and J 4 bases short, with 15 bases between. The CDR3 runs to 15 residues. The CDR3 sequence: CASSILGSDSETQYF. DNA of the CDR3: TGTGCCAGTAGTATCTTGGGGTCCGATTCAGAGACCCAGTACTTC.

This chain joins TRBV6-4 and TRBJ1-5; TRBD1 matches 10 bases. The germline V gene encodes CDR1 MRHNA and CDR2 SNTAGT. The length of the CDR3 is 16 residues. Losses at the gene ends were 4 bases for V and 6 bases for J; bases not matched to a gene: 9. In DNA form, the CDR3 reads TGTGCCAGCAGTGGCCCCCGGACAGGGGGAATTCAGCCCCAGCATTTT. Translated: CASSGPRTGGIQPQHF.

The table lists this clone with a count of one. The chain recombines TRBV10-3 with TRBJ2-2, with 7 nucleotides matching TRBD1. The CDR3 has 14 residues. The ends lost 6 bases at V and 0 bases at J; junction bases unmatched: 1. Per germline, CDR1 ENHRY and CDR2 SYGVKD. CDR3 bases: TGTGCCATCAGGGGGACAGCGAACACCGGGGAGCTGTTTTTT. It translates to CAIRGTANTGELFF.